The present T cell receptor (beta chain) was sequenced within a study of shared clonotypes between healthy human individuals. Study-level information: Per donor, three plates held CD4 naive cells, three held CD4 memory, two held CD8 naive and one held CD8 memory.

V was pared by 7 bases and J by 2 bases, with 18 bases between. This CDR3 has 15 residues. CDR1 is MDHEN and CDR2 is SYDVKM in the germline V gene. General study results and limits: About 5% was the fraction of naive CD4 clonotypes found shared across a few donors. Some clonotypes were shared by all four sorted-subset donors, while others were not shared. The non-shared ones had lower generation probabilities than the shared ones.

The method was immunoSEQ multiplex PCR; TCRdb's version includes in-frame clones alone and lacks a portion of them. The sample consists of over 950,000 clones, 70% to 85% of them appearing once. Comments on this clone: Antigen unknown.

The clonotype comes from a man aged 18 to 35 in good health. Some clones in this sample may be carry-over from other donors' samples. Specimen: memory CD4+ T cells from PBMCs. Subset in this sample: CD45RA-negative fraction. The V call is TRBV28, the J call TRBJ2-7; either TRBD1 or TRBD2 may supply D (6 bases each). CDR3 sequence (DNA): TGTGCCAGCACCTTAAAGGGGGGCCTGGCCTACGAGCAGTACTTC. It encodes CASTLKGGLAYEQYF.